This TCR beta chain is drawn from a study of blood T cell repertoires in COVID-19. The overall study: The origin of the acute and convalescent COVID-19 samples was the United States, Italy and Spain. T cells, B-cell-depleted T cells, or PBMCs provided the cDNA or gDNA that served as material.

The germline gives CDR1 SGHRS, CDR2 YFSETQ. Unmatched junction bases numbered 7, after V lost 5 bases and J lost 0 bases. The CDR3 spans 16 residues. Original analysis: Reference gene primer amplification in the assay estimated nucleated cell counts. Measured with immunoSEQ multiplex PCR; TCRdb has only the in-frame clones, and not every one. The DNA gave D and trimming, while V, J and clone size come from that table. The profile shows 310,000 or so clones, about 83% of them singletons. As for this clone: Other DNA sequences within the sample encode an identical CDR3.

The origin of this receptor is a woman aged 45-65 years with acute or convalescent COVID-19. The chain links TRBV5-1 to TRBJ2-1, with 8 nucleotides matching TRBD2. Sequencing was carried out using peripheral blood. CDR3 in amino acids: CASSPTSGSSYNEQFF. CDR3 DNA sequence: TGCGCCAGCAGTCCAACTAGCGGAAGCTCCTACAATGAGCAGTTCTTC.